This T cell receptor (beta chain) was documented in a study of T cell repertoires in cytomegalovirus infection. General observations from the study: In two of eight donors, the top clonotype was HLA-C-restricted CMV-specific.

There are 14 residues in the CDR3. The germline V gene encodes CDR1 MNHEY and CDR2 SVGEGT. V shed 6 bases and J 1 base; nucleotides not matched to a gene: 5. One entry per CDR3 protein results from TCRdb running MiXCR on the reads. The sample records about 600,000 distinct CDR3 sequences, approximately 25% being singletons. The sample holds a few counts of this clonotype. Its specificity is unknown. The chain uses TRBV6-2 or TRBV6-3 and TRBJ1-1, with 7 bases that match TRBD1. The receptor was derived from a human donor in good health (CMV status not recorded). Some clones in this sample may be carry-over from other donors' samples. The material sequenced was CD8+ T cells from PBMCs. The CDR3 DNA reads as TGTGCCAGCAGCTGGGACAGTTGGAACACTGAAGCTTTCTTT. Residues: CASSWDSWNTEAFF.